Below, one T cell receptor beta chain is given with its context. The germline V gene encodes CDR1 LNHNV and CDR2 YYDKDF (reference sequence). CDR3 length equals 13 residues. The entry originates in a study of T cell clusters in autoimmune cytopenias. Approximately 40,000 genome equivalents of blood DNA were amplified for TRB. TRB rearrangements were amplified by touch-down multiplex PCR with mixed TRB-A/B primers. One entry per CDR3 protein, without DNA, is what TCRdb gives after re-calling the multiplex PCR reads. The repertoire table contains 9,500 to 11,000 distinct CDR3 sequences. This same sample was also part of a study on T cell repertoires in aging, cancer and after chemotherapy. That work contributes: Roughly 8.9 million TCR reads were in the whole dataset.

The origin of this receptor is a human donor in good health. The chain joins TRBV15 to TRBJ2-5; TCRdb gives TRBD1 as the D gene, but with no DNA this cannot be confirmed. The specimen was peripheral blood. The CDR3 here is CATSREGTAAASF.